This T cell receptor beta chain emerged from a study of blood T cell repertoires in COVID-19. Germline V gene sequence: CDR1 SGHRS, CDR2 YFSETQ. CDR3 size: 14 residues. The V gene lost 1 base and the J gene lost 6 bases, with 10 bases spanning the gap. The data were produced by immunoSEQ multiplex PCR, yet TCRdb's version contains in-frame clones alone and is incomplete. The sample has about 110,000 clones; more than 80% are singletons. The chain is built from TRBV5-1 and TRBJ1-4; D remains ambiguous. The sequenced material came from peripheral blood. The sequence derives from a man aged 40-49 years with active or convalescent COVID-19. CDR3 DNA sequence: TGCGCCAGCAGCTTGTCCGGTGCCCATGAAAAACTGTTTTTT. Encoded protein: CASSLSGAHEKLFF.